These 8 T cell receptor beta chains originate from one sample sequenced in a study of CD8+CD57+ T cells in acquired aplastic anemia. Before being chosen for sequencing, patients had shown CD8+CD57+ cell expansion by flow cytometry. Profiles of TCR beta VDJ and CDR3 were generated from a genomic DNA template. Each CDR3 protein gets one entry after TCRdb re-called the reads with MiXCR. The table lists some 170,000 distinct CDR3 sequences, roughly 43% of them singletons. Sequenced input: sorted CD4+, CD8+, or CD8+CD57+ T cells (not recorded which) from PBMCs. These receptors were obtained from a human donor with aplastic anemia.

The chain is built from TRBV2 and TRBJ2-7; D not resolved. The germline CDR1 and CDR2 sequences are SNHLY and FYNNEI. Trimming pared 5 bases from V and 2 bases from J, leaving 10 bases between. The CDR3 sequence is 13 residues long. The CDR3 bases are TGTGCCAGCAGTTGGACCGCGGCCTACGAGCAGTACTTC. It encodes CASSWTAAYEQYF.

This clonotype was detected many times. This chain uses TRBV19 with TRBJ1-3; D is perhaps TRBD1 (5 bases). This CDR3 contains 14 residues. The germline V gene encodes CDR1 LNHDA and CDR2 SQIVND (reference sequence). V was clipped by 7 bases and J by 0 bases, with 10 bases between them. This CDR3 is CASTWGLSGNTIYF. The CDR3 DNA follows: TGTGCCAGTACCTGGGGCCTCTCTGGAAACACCATATATTTT.

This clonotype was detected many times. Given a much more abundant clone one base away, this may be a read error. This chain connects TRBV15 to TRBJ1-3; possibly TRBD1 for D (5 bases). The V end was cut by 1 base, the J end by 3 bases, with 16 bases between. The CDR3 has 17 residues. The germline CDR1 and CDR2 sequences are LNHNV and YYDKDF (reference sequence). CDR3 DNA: TGTGCCACCAGCAGAGGTCGTTCGGACATCCGTGGAAACACCATATATTTT. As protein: CATSRGRSDIRGNTIYF.

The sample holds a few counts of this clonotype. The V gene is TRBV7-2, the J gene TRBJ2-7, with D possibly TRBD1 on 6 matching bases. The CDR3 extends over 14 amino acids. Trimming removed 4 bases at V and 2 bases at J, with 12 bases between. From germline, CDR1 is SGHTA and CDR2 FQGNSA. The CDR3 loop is CASSSERDTYEQYF. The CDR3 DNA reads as TGTGCCAGCAGCTCAGAACGGGACACCTACGAGCAGTACTTC.

This CDR3 is CASSEGQGVGEKLFF. In DNA form, the CDR3 reads TGCGCCAGCAGTGAAGGACAGGGGGTAGGTGAAAAACTGTTTTTT. The rearrangement links TRBV10-1 to TRBJ1-4, with 10 bases that match TRBD1. V was clipped by 3 bases and J by 7 bases; unmatched bases: 5. Germline CDR1 reads WNHNN; CDR2 reads SYGVQD (reference sequence). The CDR3 runs to 15 residues.

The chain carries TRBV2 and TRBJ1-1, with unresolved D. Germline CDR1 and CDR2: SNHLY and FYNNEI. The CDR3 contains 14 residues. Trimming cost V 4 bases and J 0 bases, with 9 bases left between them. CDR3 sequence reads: CASSADNLNTEAFF. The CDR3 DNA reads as TGTGCCAGCAGTGCTGACAACCTGAACACTGAAGCTTTCTTT.

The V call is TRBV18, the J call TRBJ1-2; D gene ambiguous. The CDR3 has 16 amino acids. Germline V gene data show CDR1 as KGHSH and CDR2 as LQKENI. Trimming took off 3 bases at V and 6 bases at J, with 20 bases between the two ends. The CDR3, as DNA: TGTGCCAGCTCACCCCTCCGCGGGGTTTCTTACGATGGCTACACCTTC. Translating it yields CASSPLRGVSYDGYTF.

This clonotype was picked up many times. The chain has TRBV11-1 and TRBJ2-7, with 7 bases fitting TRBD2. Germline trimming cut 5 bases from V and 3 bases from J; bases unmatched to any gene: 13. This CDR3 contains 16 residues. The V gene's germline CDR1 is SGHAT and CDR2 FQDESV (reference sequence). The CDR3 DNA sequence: TGTGCCAGCAGCACCTTCATCCCAGCGGGGCTCTACGAGCAGTACTTC. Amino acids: CASSTFIPAGLYEQYF.